A single sample is the source of the 18 T cell receptor beta chains below, sequenced in a study of tumor-infiltrating lymphocytes in primary liver carcinoma. Starting material of 450 to 550 ng total RNA yielded TCR beta cDNA via a constant-region primer. It was through three nested multiplex PCR rounds of slightly modified ARM-PCR that TCR beta libraries arose. In the first two PCR rounds, TRBV1-TRBV30 forward primers were paired with a C-beta reverse primer, and each round lasted approximately 10 cycles. TCRdb processed the multiplex PCR reads anew with MiXCR; each CDR3 protein has one entry. The table lists about 200,000 distinct CDR3 sequences, almost 65% of them singletons, with roughly 7% in the top ten. Blood RNA originated from unsorted whole blood, with germline DNA additionally extracted. Sequenced input: peripheral blood. These receptors originate from a woman in her fifties or sixties with primary liver carcinoma and hepatitis B virus infection.

The V gene is TRBV28, the J gene TRBJ2-7; D gene uncertain. The CDR3 extends over 15 amino acids. CDR1 is MDHEN, CDR2 SYDVKM, per germline. Trimming stripped 3 bases from V and 4 bases from J, with 16 bases between. The CDR3 region has the DNA TGTGCCAGCAGTTTGAACCAACCCTCTTCTTACGAGCAGTACTTC. Amino acid sequence: CASSLNQPSSYEQYF.

Concerning this clonotype itself: At one end, the junction sequence differs from germline, possibly due to a read error. The chain recombines TRBV7-8 with TRBJ2-5, with D perhaps TRBD1 (5 bases). CDR1 SGHVS and CDR2 FQNEAQ come from the germline V gene. CDR3 length: 15 residues. This CDR3 reads CVSSFYGHRQETQYF. CDR3 nucleotides: TGTGTCAGCAGCTTTTATGGACATAGACAAGAGACCCAGTACTTC.

As to this clonotype: At one end, the junction sequence differs from germline, possibly due to a read error. The genes are TRBV11-1 and TRBJ2-2; D remains ambiguous. Germline V gene sequence: CDR1 SGHAT, CDR2 FQDESV (reference sequence). This CDR3 spans 14 amino acids. This chain's CDR3 is CASSLNVNTWELFF. CDR3 bases: TGTGCCAGCAGCTTGAACGTTAACACCTGGGAGCTGTTTTTT.

With regard to this clonotype: A much larger clone lies a single base off, so this may be a read error. This CDR3 fails to terminate in the conserved phenylalanine or tryptophan, so it likely reflects a read error. This chain connects TRBV6-6 to TRBJ2-7; 7 bases align to TRBD2. Trimming cost V 7 bases and J 2 bases; bases outside gene matches: 5. CDR1 is MNHNY and CDR2 is SVGAGI in the germline V gene (reference sequence). The CDR3 sequence is 13 residues long. The DNA for the CDR3 is TGTGCCAGCAACGGGGCGGGGGCCTACGAGCAGTACTTA. Translated, it gives CASNGAGAYEQYL.

The V call is TRBV29-1, the J call TRBJ2-1; the D call may be TRBD1 or TRBD2 (5 bases each). The CDR3 has 11 residues. The germline V and J ends were trimmed by 7 bases and 8 bases, with 12 bases remaining between them. The germline CDR1 and CDR2 sequences are SQVTM and ANQGSEA. CDR3 coding DNA: TGCAGCGGGACCGGGGCCTATGAGCAGTTCTTC. This sequence encodes CSGTGAYEQFF.

This clonotype was seen at least ten times. V is TRBV6-5 and J is TRBJ1-4, with D perhaps matching TRBD1 (5 bases). The CDR3 has 16 residues. Trimming stripped 0 bases from V and 12 bases from J, with 20 bases between. Germline values: CDR1 MNHEY, CDR2 SVGAGI. This CDR3 is CASSYSYSRADLQLFF. The CDR3 DNA reads TGTGCCAGCAGTTACTCGTATTCCAGGGCGGATCTTCAACTGTTTTTT.

As for this clonotype: It is likely a read error, because the conserved phenylalanine at the end of the CDR3 is missing. No DNA is shown, since the ends of the CDR3 on it are uncertain; the CDR3 is the one TCRdb lists. The chain is built from TRBV11-2 and TRBJ2-4; the table calls TRBD1, which could not be checked here. Germline V CDR1 and CDR2: SGHAT, FQNNGV. Both ends counted, the CDR3 spans 15 residues. Here the CDR3 reads CASNSLRDRKNIQYL.

A word on this clonotype: The CDR3 end shows no conserved phenylalanine or tryptophan, and so a read error is likely. It is unclear where the CDR3 begins or ends on the DNA, so no DNA is shown, and the CDR3 is as TCRdb lists it. The gene calls are TRBV11-2 and TRBJ1-1; the table's D call, TRBD1, was not checked against the DNA. Germline V lookup: CDR1 SGHAT, CDR2 FQNNGV. With termini counted, the CDR3 has 18 amino acids. CDR3 protein: CASSLVLQVWTGGTEASI.

With regard to this clonotype: Likely a read error: the CDR3 ends without its conserved phenylalanine or tryptophan. The chain is built from TRBV7-8 and TRBJ2-1, with 9 bases that match TRBD2. This CDR3 is built from 15 residues. CDR1 and CDR2 (germline): SGHVS, FQNEAQ. V lost 2 bases, J lost 7 bases, and 6 bases stayed unmatched. The CDR3 nucleotides read TGTGCCAGCAGCTTATGGGGACTAGCTGAAAATGAGCAGTTCCTC. Its translation: CASSLWGLAENEQFL.

This chain joins TRBV4-1 and TRBJ2-4; perhaps TRBD2 as D (5 bases). Germline assignment: CDR1 MGHRA and CDR2 YSYEKL. Trimming pared 2 bases from V and 15 bases from J, leaving 17 bases between. The CDR3 is 13 residues long. The chain's CDR3 is CASSQTRPGSRYF. The CDR3 coding sequence is TGCGCCAGCAGCCAAACCCGTCCGGGATCGCGGTACTTC.

This chain connects TRBV11-2 to TRBJ2-1; possible D gene TRBD2, 6 bases. Germline V gene lookup returns CDR1 SGHAT and CDR2 FQNNGV. V dropped 0 bases and J dropped 7 bases, with 22 bases sitting between them. The CDR3 extends over 18 amino acids. CDR3 coding DNA: TGTGCCAGCAGCTTAGATCCTTCTAGCGACCGCATACGGAATGAGCAGTTCTTC. This encodes CASSLDPSSDRIRNEQFF.

Notes on this clonotype: This may come from a read error, since a much larger clone is one base off. The chain combines TRBV28 with TRBJ2-5; D gene ambiguous. The CDR3 spans 11 residues. V lost 6 bases and J 2 bases, leaving 4 bases between the germline ends. From germline, CDR1 is MDHEN and CDR2 SYDVKM. CDR3 sequence (DNA): TGTGCCAGCAGATGTCAAGAGACCCAGTACTTC. The encoded protein is CASRCQETQYF.

With respect to this clonotype: A much larger clone is a single base away; this may be a read error. This sequence joins TRBV12-3 or TRBV12-4 and TRBJ1-2, with D possibly TRBD1 on 5 matching bases. V was cut by 4 bases and J by 0 bases, with 15 bases left in between. The CDR3 extends over 16 amino acids. The CDR3 reads CASSSGWDGANYGYTF. The CDR3 region has the DNA TGTGCCAGCAGTTCCGGCTGGGACGGCGCTAACTATGGCTACACCTTC.

The V call is TRBV28, the J call TRBJ2-3; TRBD2 might be the D (6 bases). V shed 1 base and J shed 1 base, with 9 bases lying between them. This CDR3 comprises 15 residues. CDR1 and CDR2 from the germline V gene are MDHEN and SYDVKM. CDR3 protein: CASSLLAVGTDTQYF. The CDR3 DNA sequence: TGTGCCAGCAGTTTATTAGCGGTAGGCACAGATACGCAGTATTTT.

The chain employs TRBV28 and TRBJ2-1; D gene uncertain. This CDR3 has 16 residues. V was shortened by 3 bases and J by 0 bases, with 12 bases between the two germline ends. Germline values: CDR1 MDHEN, CDR2 SYDVKM. CDR3 coding DNA: TGTGCCAGCAGTTTCCCGGCCACGAGCTCCTACAATGAGCAGTTCTTC. The encoded protein is CASSFPATSSYNEQFF.

This chain joins TRBV20-1 and TRBJ2-5; D not certain. The CDR3 is 13 residues long. The V and J ends lost 1 base and 2 bases respectively, with 8 bases between them. In germline, CDR1 is DFQATT, CDR2 SNEGSKA (reference sequence). This chain's CDR3 is CSARGQPQETQYF. CDR3 DNA sequence: TGCAGTGCTAGAGGGCAGCCGCAAGAGACCCAGTACTTC.

The rearrangement links TRBV10-3 to TRBJ1-1, with a weak D call TRBD1 (5 bases). Germline V CDR1 and CDR2: ENHRY, SYGVKD. With 3 bases removed from V and 1 base from J, the gap between germline ends came to 12 bases. The CDR3 has 15 residues. As DNA, the CDR3 is TGTGCCATCAGTGATCCGGGACGGGAGAACACTGAAGCTTTCTTT. Translation gives CAISDPGRENTEAFF.

As for this clonotype: This is likely a read error, given that the CDR3 carries no conserved phenylalanine or tryptophan at its end. The V and J genes are TRBV6-5 and TRBJ2-3; 8 nucleotides match TRBD2. There are 17 residues in the CDR3. From germline, CDR1 is MNHEY and CDR2 SVGAGI. CDR3 DNA sequence: TGTGCCAACAGTTACTTCCCGACGGGAGGGGGCACAGATACGCAGTATTCT. This gives the protein CANSYFPTGGGTDTQYS.